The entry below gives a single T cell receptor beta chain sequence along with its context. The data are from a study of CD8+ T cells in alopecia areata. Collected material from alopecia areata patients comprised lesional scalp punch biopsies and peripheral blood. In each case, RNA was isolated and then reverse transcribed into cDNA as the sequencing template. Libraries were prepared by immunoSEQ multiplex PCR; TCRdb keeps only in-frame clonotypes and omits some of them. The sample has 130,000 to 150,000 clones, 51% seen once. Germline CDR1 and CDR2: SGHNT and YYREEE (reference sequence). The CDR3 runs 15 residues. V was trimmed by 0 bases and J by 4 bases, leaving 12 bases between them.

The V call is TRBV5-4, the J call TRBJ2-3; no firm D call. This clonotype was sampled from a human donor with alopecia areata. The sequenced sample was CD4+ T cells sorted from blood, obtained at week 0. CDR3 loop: CASSLGAADPDTQYF. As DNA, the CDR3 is TGTGCCAGCAGCTTGGGGGCAGCAGATCCAGATACGCAGTATTTT.